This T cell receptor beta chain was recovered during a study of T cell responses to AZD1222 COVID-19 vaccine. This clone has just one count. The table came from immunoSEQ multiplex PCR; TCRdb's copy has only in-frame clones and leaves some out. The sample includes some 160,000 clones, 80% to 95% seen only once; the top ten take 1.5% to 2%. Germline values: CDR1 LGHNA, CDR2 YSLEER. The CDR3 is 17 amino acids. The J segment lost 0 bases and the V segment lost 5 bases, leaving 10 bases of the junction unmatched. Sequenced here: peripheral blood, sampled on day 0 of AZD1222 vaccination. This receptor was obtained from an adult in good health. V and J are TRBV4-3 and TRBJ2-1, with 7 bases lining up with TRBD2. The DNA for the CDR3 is TGCGCCAGCAGCTTAACTAGCGTCTCAAGCTCCTACAATGAGCAGTTCTTC. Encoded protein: CASSLTSVSSSYNEQFF.